The 17 T cell receptor beta chains listed next were all sequenced from one sample in a study of radiation and T cells in renal cell carcinoma. Time point given: blood 4 weeks post-SBRT, at nephrectomy. Documented treatment: 15 Gy SBRT to primary tumor, nephrectomy 4 weeks later. Libraries were prepared by immunoSEQ multiplex PCR; TCRdb keeps only in-frame clonotypes and omits some of them. The sample yields about 170,000 clones, roughly 90% seen once. The material sequenced was blood, taken from a patient whose treatment included radiotherapy and nephrectomy. The receptors derive from a woman between 50 and 59 years old with renal cell carcinoma.

The rearrangement links TRBV5-6 to TRBJ1-6, with a weak D call TRBD1 (5 bases). The ends were cut back, 7 bases at V and 4 bases at J, with 18 bases in the middle. Germline V gives CDR1 SGHDT, CDR2 YYEEEE. The CDR3 contains 16 residues. The CDR3 loop reads CASSRGRNSYNSPLHF. The CDR3 coding sequence is TGTGCCAGCTCCCGGGGCAGAAACAGTTATAATTCACCCCTCCACTTT.

This chain connects TRBV5-6 to TRBJ1-2; a weak D match, TRBD1 (5 bases). CDR3 length: 14 residues. CDR1 and CDR2 from the germline V gene are SGHDT and YYEEEE. Trimming stripped 0 bases from V and 2 bases from J, with 8 bases between. The DNA of the CDR3 is TGTGCCAGCAGCTTGGTTGGGGCCAACTATGGCTACACCTTC. Its protein is CASSLVGANYGYTF.

The chain joins TRBV10-2 to TRBJ2-1, with 9 bases identical to TRBD1. The CDR3 consists of 15 residues. V gave up 5 bases and J gave up 1 base; unmatched junction bases: 3. Germline V gives CDR1 WSHSY, CDR2 SAAADI. The CDR3 bases are TGCGCCAGCAGTTCCGGGACAGGGTCCTACAATGAGCAGTTCTTC. The encoded protein is CASSSGTGSYNEQFF.

This clone is a singleton in its sample. The J gene is TRBJ1-1, the V gene TRBV19, with D hard to call. This CDR3 has 16 residues. The germline V and J ends were trimmed by 1 base and 0 bases, with 12 bases remaining between them. Germline CDR1 LNHDA, CDR2 SQIVND (reference sequence). The CDR3 region has the DNA TGTGCCAGTAGTATAGGCGGCGGTATTTTGAACACTGAAGCTTTCTTT. The encoded protein is CASSIGGGILNTEAFF.

The gene calls are TRBV30 and TRBJ1-5; TRBD1 is a possible D gene (5 bases). The germline gives CDR1 GTSNPN, CDR2 SVGIG (reference sequence). CDR3 length: 15 residues. The ends were cut back, 3 bases at V and 5 bases at J, with 17 bases in the middle. DNA of the CDR3: TGTGCCTGGAGCCTTGGGACCTCGAGAGATCAGCCCCAGCATTTT. It encodes CAWSLGTSRDQPQHF.

V usage is TRBV5-1 and J usage is TRBJ1-1; possibly TRBD1 for D (6 bases). The CDR3 runs to 13 residues. Germline V CDR1 and CDR2: SGHRS, YFSETQ. V was cut by 5 bases and J by 3 bases, with 11 bases left in between. The CDR3 nucleotides are TGCGCCAGCAGTCAGGGGAGGGACACTGAAGCTTTCTTT. Translated, it gives CASSQGRDTEAFF. Full variable domain (remainder filled in from reference TRBV5-1 and TRBJ1-1): KAGVTQTPRYLIKTRGQQVTLSCSPISGHRSVSWYQQTPGQGLQFLFEYFSETQRNKGNFPGRFSGRQFSNSRSEMNVSTLELGDSALYLCASSQGRDTEAFFGQGTRLTVV.

The chain links TRBV19 to TRBJ1-1; D is unresolved. This CDR3 is 15 amino acids long. Trimming removed 7 bases at V and 0 bases at J, with 15 bases between. The germline V gene encodes CDR1 LNHDA and CDR2 SQIVND (reference sequence). The CDR3 nucleotides read TGTGCCAGTACACCCACCGCGGGAGTGAACACTGAAGCTTTCTTT. Amino acid sequence: CASTPTAGVNTEAFF.

The chain uses TRBV19 and TRBJ2-7; the D gene is possibly TRBD2 (6 bases). The V and J ends lost 5 bases and 0 bases respectively, with 17 bases between them. This CDR3 region has 16 residues. Germline loops: CDR1 LNHDA, CDR2 SQIVND (reference sequence). The CDR3: CASSLSGGATSYEQYF. CDR3 coding DNA: TGTGCCAGTAGTCTCTCAGGAGGGGCTACCTCCTACGAGCAGTACTTC. Based on the CDR3 plus reference TRBV19 and TRBJ2-7, the full variable domain is DGGITQSPKYLFRKEGQNVTLSCEQNLNHDAMYWYRQDPGQGLRLIYYSQIVNDFQKGDIAEGYSVSREKKESFPLTVTSAQKNPTAFYLCASSLSGGATSYEQYFGPGTRLTVT.

The rearrangement joins TRBV9 to TRBJ2-1; D remains unclear. This CDR3 is 12 amino acids long. From germline, CDR1 is SGDLS and CDR2 YYNGEE. Trimming removed 0 bases at V and 4 bases at J, with 2 bases between. CDR3: CASSVGYNEQFF. The CDR3 bases are TGTGCCAGCAGCGTAGGTTACAATGAGCAGTTCTTC.

V gene TRBV5-4 combines with J gene TRBJ1-2; perhaps TRBD1 as D (5 bases). The CDR3 contains 14 residues. Germline V gives CDR1 SGHNT, CDR2 YYREEE (reference sequence). V was cut by 0 bases and J by 4 bases, with 10 bases left in between. The CDR3 region has the DNA TGTGCCAGCAGCTTGGCGGCAGGGTCCTATGGCTACACCTTC. Its protein is CASSLAAGSYGYTF.

The chain is built from TRBV7-2 and TRBJ1-4; D remains ambiguous. The germline V gene encodes CDR1 SGHTA and CDR2 FQGNSA. The CDR3 contains 14 residues. The V end was cut by 5 bases, the J end by 3 bases, with 10 bases between. The DNA of the CDR3 is TGTGCCAGCAGCCAAGGCGCGGCTAATGAAAAACTGTTTTTT. The encoded protein is CASSQGAANEKLFF.

The CDR3 bases are TGTGCCAGCAGTGAAAGGGAGGACTCTGGAAACACCATATATTTT. Translation: CASSEREDSGNTIYF. The V and J genes are TRBV6-1 and TRBJ1-3; D unresolved. CDR1 is MNHNS, CDR2 SASEGT, per germline. V dropped 2 bases and J dropped 0 bases, with 8 bases sitting between them. CDR3 length: 15 amino acids.

The chain couples TRBV12-5 to TRBJ2-7; D unclear. This CDR3 is built from 14 residues. CDR1 and CDR2 from the germline V gene are LGHNT and FRNRAP. The germline V and J ends were trimmed by 2 bases and 2 bases, with 10 bases remaining between them. CDR3 sequence (DNA): TGTGCTAGTGGTTTGAGTGGGCCAACCTACGAGCAGTACTTC. Its protein product is CASGLSGPTYEQYF.

This chain connects TRBV5-6 to TRBJ1-2, with TRBD1 matching 9 bases. Germline CDR1 reads SGHDT; CDR2 reads YYEEEE. CDR3 size: 14 residues. V dropped 4 bases and J dropped 5; count of bases not matched to a gene: 6. The CDR3 is CASSPRDRVYGYTF. The CDR3 region has the DNA TGTGCCAGCAGCCCTAGGGACAGGGTATATGGCTACACCTTC.

The chain uses TRBV2 and TRBJ1-4, with D tentatively TRBD1 (5 bases). This CDR3 spans 13 amino acids. V was pared by 8 bases and J by 5 bases, with 12 bases between. Germline CDR1 is SNHLY and CDR2 is FYNNEI. CDR3 loop: CASLGRVNEKLFF. CDR3 coding DNA: TGTGCCAGCCTGGGCAGGGTAAATGAAAAACTGTTTTTT.

This sequence joins TRBV7-8 and TRBJ2-2, with 9 bases aligning to TRBD2. Germline V gene lookup returns CDR1 SGHVS and CDR2 FQNEAQ. This CDR3 spans 18 amino acids. Trimming at V came to 3 bases and at J to 6 bases, leaving 14 bases not matched to a gene. The CDR3 DNA reads TGTGCCAGCAGCTTTTTAAGCGGGGGGCGGATTCGGGCCGGGGAGCTGTTTTTT. Translation: CASSFLSGGRIRAGELFF.

The sample holds many counts of this clone. The sample has other DNA sequences that encode this CDR3 too. The rearrangement links TRBV5-1 to TRBJ1-6; the D gene is possibly TRBD1 (6 bases). This CDR3 spans 15 amino acids. The V and J ends lost 0 bases and 10 bases respectively, with 14 bases between them. Germline V lookup: CDR1 SGHRS, CDR2 YFSETQ. CDR3 protein: CASSLEGGRDSPLHF. CDR3 sequence (DNA): TGCGCCAGCAGCTTGGAGGGGGGCCGTGACTCACCCCTCCACTTT.